The 19 T cell receptor beta chains below were found in one sample sequenced in a study of blood T cell repertoires in COVID-19. Profiling relied on immunoSEQ multiplex PCR, and the TCRdb table lists in-frame clones only, not all of them. The table includes around 150,000 clones, 80% to 95% detected once. The sample comprised peripheral blood. These receptors were collected from a man aged 30 to 39 with COVID-19, enrolled during active disease.

The chain combines TRBV9 with TRBJ2-2, with D tentatively TRBD1 (5 bases). Germline CDR1 is SGDLS and CDR2 is YYNGEE. Trimming shortened V by 0 bases and J by 4 bases, and 7 bases separated the two germline ends. This CDR3 is built from 14 residues. The chain's CDR3 is CASSVGGGTGELFF. The CDR3 DNA is TGTGCCAGCAGCGTAGGGGGCGGCACCGGGGAGCTGTTTTTT.

This clone appeared a single time. This rearrangement joins TRBV28 to TRBJ2-1; the D gene is possibly TRBD2 (6 bases). The germline CDR1 and CDR2 sequences are MDHEN and SYDVKM. The CDR3 loop spans 17 amino acids. V shed 5 bases and J shed 0 bases, with 17 bases lying between them. DNA for the CDR3: TGTGCCAGCAGTCTCCTCGAGGTGGGACTCTCCTACAATGAGCAGTTCTTC. Encoded protein: CASSLLEVGLSYNEQFF.

The J gene is TRBJ1-2, the V gene TRBV5-1; 9 bases fit TRBD1. The trim removed 7 bases at V and 0 bases at J, leaving 10 bases unmatched. Germline V gene lookup returns CDR1 SGHRS and CDR2 YFSETQ. The CDR3 runs 16 residues. The CDR3 protein is CASGRTGGASNYGYTF. In nucleotides, the CDR3 is TGCGCCAGCGGACGCACAGGGGGCGCGTCTAACTATGGCTACACCTTC.

The gene calls are TRBV5-3 and TRBJ1-3; the D gene is possibly TRBD1 (5 bases). TRBV5-3 is an ORF, with its function uncertain. This CDR3 region has 15 residues. V was cut by 0 bases and J by 0 bases, with 7 bases left in between. CDR3 residues: CARSLGQYSGNTIYF. The CDR3 region has the DNA TGTGCCAGAAGCTTGGGACAGTACTCTGGAAACACCATATATTTT.

The chain combines TRBV19 with TRBJ1-1; 7 nucleotides align to TRBD1. The CDR3 runs 13 residues. Germline CDR1 reads LNHDA; CDR2 reads SQIVND (reference sequence). The trim removed 5 bases at V and 7 bases at J, leaving 7 bases unmatched. CDR3 sequence (DNA): TGTGCCAGTAGTCCTATGACAGGGAATGAAGCTTTCTTT. Encoded protein: CASSPMTGNEAFF.

The chain links TRBV12-3 or TRBV12-4 to TRBJ1-2; D is ambiguous. Trimming shortened V by 2 bases and J by 1 base, and 5 bases separated the two germline ends. This CDR3 comprises 13 residues. Here the CDR3 DNA reads TGTGCCAGCAGTTTACCTCTTAACTATGGCTACACCTTC. It encodes CASSLPLNYGYTF.

The J gene is TRBJ2-7, the V gene TRBV20-1, with 14 bases identical to TRBD2. Germline values: CDR1 DFQATT, CDR2 SNEGSKA (reference sequence). With V trimmed by 3 bases and J by 3 bases, 4 bases remained unmatched. The CDR3 is made up of 15 amino acids. Here the CDR3 DNA reads TGCAGTGCTAGTGCCGGGACTAGCGGGAGCTACGAGCAGTACTTC. This gives the protein CSASAGTSGSYEQYF.

The rearrangement uses TRBV2 and TRBJ2-3, with D possibly TRBD1 on 6 matching bases. V was trimmed by 1 base and J by 4 bases, leaving 9 bases between them. Germline-derived CDR1 and CDR2 are SNHLY and FYNNEI. The CDR3 totals 14 residues. CDR3 in amino acids: CASSEDRESDTQYF. Written as DNA, the CDR3 is TGTGCCAGCAGTGAAGACAGGGAATCAGATACGCAGTATTTT.

This clone has more than one count but fewer than ten. The genes are TRBV28 and TRBJ2-6; possible D gene TRBD1, 5 bases. The V end lost 7 bases, the J end lost 0 bases, and 13 bases lay between the germline ends. CDR3 length: 16 amino acids. The germline V gene has CDR1 MDHEN and CDR2 SYDVKM. This chain's CDR3 is CASTPLTDSGANVLTF. The CDR3 DNA reads TGTGCCAGCACCCCCTTGACAGACTCTGGGGCCAACGTCCTGACTTTC. The full variable domain, completed using reference TRBV28 and TRBJ2-6, is DVKVTQSSRYLVKRTGEKVFLECVQDMDHENMFWYRQDPGLGLRLIYFSYDVKMKEKGDIPEGYSVSREKKERFSLILESASTNQTSMYLCASTPLTDSGANVLTFGAGSRLTVL.

The chain joins TRBV12-3 or TRBV12-4 to TRBJ2-3; no reliable D call. V was cut by 4 bases and J by 11 bases, with 13 bases left in between. There are 12 residues in the CDR3. Here the CDR3 reads CASSYEVRGQYF. The CDR3 DNA is TGTGCCAGCAGTTATGAGGTCAGAGGGCAGTATTTT.

Remarks on this clone: Additional DNA sequences in this sample encode the identical CDR3. The chain has TRBV30 and TRBJ1-1; D not certain. The CDR3 is 12 residues long. Between the trimmed V and J ends, which lost 2 bases and 1 base, there was a span of 5 bases. Germline V lookup: CDR1 GTSNPN, CDR2 SVGIG (reference sequence). In DNA form, the CDR3 reads TGTGCCTGGAGTCCAGGGAACACTGAAGCTTTCTTT. Amino acids: CAWSPGNTEAFF.

V and J are TRBV3-1 (or the pseudogene TRBV3-2) and TRBJ1-2; 9 nucleotides agree with TRBD1. The germline V gene encodes CDR1 LGHDT and CDR2 YNNKEL (reference sequence). Trimming took 7 bases from V and 8 from J; bases not matched to a gene: 8. The CDR3 extends over 13 amino acids. CDR3 coding DNA: TGTGCCAGCACCCTCCGGACAGGGGACGGCTACACCTTC. The encoded protein is CASTLRTGDGYTF.

The rearrangement links TRBV5-4 to TRBJ2-7, with D maybe TRBD2 (5 bases). The CDR3 runs 13 residues. V dropped 0 bases and J dropped 3 bases, with 7 bases sitting between them. The V gene's germline CDR1 is SGHNT and CDR2 YYREEE (reference sequence). CDR3 nucleotides: TGTGCCAGCAGCTTGGAGGAGGACTACGAGCAGTACTTC. This sequence encodes CASSLEEDYEQYF.

The chain links TRBV6-2 or TRBV6-3 to TRBJ2-7, with TRBD2 matching 11 bases. The germline V gene encodes CDR1 MNHEY and CDR2 SVGEGT. The CDR3 has 13 residues. V dropped 6 bases and J dropped 5; count of bases not matched to a gene: 3. In nucleotides, the CDR3 is TGTGCCAGCAGCCTAGCGGGAGGTAACGAGCAGTACTTC. Translating gives CASSLAGGNEQYF.

This chain connects TRBV13 to TRBJ1-3, with unresolved D. The CDR3 covers 16 residues. The germline gives CDR1 PRHDT, CDR2 FYEKMQ (reference sequence). The V and J ends lost 2 bases and 0 bases respectively, with 11 bases between them. The CDR3 DNA reads as TGTGCCAGCAGCTTAAGACGCGGGAGCTCTGGAAACACCATATATTTT. This codes for CASSLRRGSSGNTIYF.

The chain uses TRBV5-4 and TRBJ2-2; 8 bases are a match to TRBD1. V lost 4 bases and J lost 2; bases outside the gene matches: 4. Germline V lookup: CDR1 SGHNT, CDR2 YYREEE (reference sequence). The CDR3 sequence is 15 residues long. The CDR3 nucleotides are TGTGCCAGCAGCGTGACAGGGGTCAACACCGGGGAGCTGTTTTTT. Its protein product is CASSVTGVNTGELFF.

This chain's CDR3 is CASSILAGNINEQFF. The CDR3 bases are TGTGCCAGTAGTATTCTAGCGGGGAATATCAATGAGCAGTTCTTC. The rearrangement links TRBV19 to TRBJ2-1; 9 bases match TRBD2. V trimming: 3 bases; J trimming: 6 bases; junction bases outside the gene matches: 6. Germline V gene data show CDR1 as LNHDA and CDR2 as SQIVND (reference sequence). The CDR3 covers 15 residues.

This clone has a handful of counts. The chain couples TRBV6-2 or TRBV6-3 to TRBJ1-5; D is unresolved. The V and J ends lost 2 bases and 0 bases respectively, with 11 bases between them. This CDR3 region has 16 residues. Per germline, CDR1 MNHEY and CDR2 SVGEGT. The CDR3 spells CASSYPTPGSNQPQHF. The CDR3 nucleotides read TGTGCCAGCAGTTACCCTACCCCTGGTAGCAATCAGCCCCAGCATTTT.

The chain has TRBV5-6 and TRBJ2-7; the D gene is possibly TRBD2 (6 bases). The CDR3 length is 16 residues. Trimming pared 1 base from V and 3 bases from J, leaving 17 bases between. In germline, CDR1 is SGHDT, CDR2 YYEEEE. The CDR3 DNA sequence: TGTGCCAGCAGCTTGAAGGGTCCGGCGGGGTACTACGAGCAGTACTTC. Translated, it gives CASSLKGPAGYYEQYF.